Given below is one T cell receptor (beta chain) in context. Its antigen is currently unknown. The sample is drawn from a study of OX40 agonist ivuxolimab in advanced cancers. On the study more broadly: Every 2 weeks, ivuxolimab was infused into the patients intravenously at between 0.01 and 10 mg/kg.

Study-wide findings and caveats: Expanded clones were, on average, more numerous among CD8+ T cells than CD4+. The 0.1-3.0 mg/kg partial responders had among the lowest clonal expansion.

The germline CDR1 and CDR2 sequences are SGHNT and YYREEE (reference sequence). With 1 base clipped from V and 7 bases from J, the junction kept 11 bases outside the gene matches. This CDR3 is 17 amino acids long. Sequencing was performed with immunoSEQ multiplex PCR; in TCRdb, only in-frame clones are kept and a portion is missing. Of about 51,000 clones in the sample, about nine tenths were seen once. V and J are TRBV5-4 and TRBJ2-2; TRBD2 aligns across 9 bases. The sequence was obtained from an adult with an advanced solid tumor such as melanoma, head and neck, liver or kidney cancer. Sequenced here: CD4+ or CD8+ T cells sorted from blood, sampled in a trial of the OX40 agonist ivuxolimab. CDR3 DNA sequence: TGTGCCAGCAGCTTGAAAGCGGGGGGCCTGAGGGGCGGGGAGCTGTTTTTT. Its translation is CASSLKAGGLRGGELFF.